This TCR beta chain was found in a study of response to subunit inactivated influenza vaccine. Overall study findings and caveats: Each seasonal influenza vaccination, the authors suggested, recruits few new T cells.

A single record per CDR3 protein comes from TCRdb applying MiXCR to the RT-PCR reads. The table records some 300,000 distinct CDR3 sequences, 22% of them present only once. This clonotype appeared a single time. The antigen remains unidentified. CDR1 and CDR2 from the germline V gene are SEHNR and FQNEAQ (reference sequence). V was shortened by 8 bases and J by 7 bases, with 11 bases between the two germline ends. The length of the CDR3 is 11 residues. The TCR comes from a man between 50 and 75 years old who received an inactivated influenza vaccine. V and J are TRBV7-9 and TRBJ2-5; D is unresolved. The specimen was PBMCs from blood, collected around 22 months after vaccination. The CDR3, as DNA: TGTGCCAGCGTGCTCGAATGGACCCAGTACTTC. Translating it yields CASVLEWTQYF.